The 18 T cell receptor beta chains given below trace back to one sample, sequenced in a study of shared clonotypes between healthy human individuals. The protocol was immunoSEQ multiplex PCR, while the TCRdb copy is restricted to in-frame clones and leaves out a portion. The sample consists of under 600,000 clones, around 79% of them appearing once. Source material: PBMCs. The receptors derive from a woman in her 40s in good health. Some clones in this sample may be carry-over from other donors' samples.

This chain uses TRBV7-6 with TRBJ2-7, with D tentatively TRBD2 (6 bases). Per the germline V gene, CDR1 is SGHVS and CDR2 is FNYEAQ. V was pared by 5 bases and J by 5 bases, with 13 bases between. The CDR3 loop spans 13 amino acids. The CDR3 DNA follows: TGTGCCAGCAGCCGCAGGGAGGAGGACGAGCAGTACTTC. It translates to CASSRREEDEQYF.

In this sample, this clone turned up a few times. The rearrangement uses TRBV27 and TRBJ2-1, with TRBD2 identical over 7 bases. This CDR3 comprises 16 residues. Germline V gene lookup returns CDR1 MNHEY and CDR2 SMNVEV (reference sequence). The junction had 12 bases not matched to a gene; V was cut back by 0 bases and J by 10 bases. CDR3 sequence (DNA): TGTGCCAGCAGTTTATCAGGGACTACCCCCAGTCGGGAGCAGTTCTTC. Amino acids: CASSLSGTTPSREQFF.

The chain couples TRBV30 to TRBJ1-2, with D unclear. Germline lookup yields CDR1 GTSNPN and CDR2 SVGIG (reference sequence). This CDR3 contains 13 residues. V dropped 4 bases and J dropped 3 bases, with 12 bases sitting between them. The DNA of the CDR3 is TGTGCCTGGATGGGCTGGGAACACTATGGCTACACCTTC. This encodes CAWMGWEHYGYTF.

This sequence joins TRBV28 and TRBJ1-2, with TRBD1 matching 7 bases. Trimming took 3 bases from V and 6 from J; bases not matched to a gene: 7. Germline loops: CDR1 MDHEN, CDR2 SYDVKM. This CDR3 is 14 amino acids long. The CDR3 bases are TGTGCCAGCAGTTTGGGGGGACAGCTCCATGGCTACACCTTC. Translation gives CASSLGGQLHGYTF.

This clone was seen repeatedly, ten times or more. The chain links TRBV25-1 to TRBJ2-5, with no clear D. Germline CDR1 is MGHDK and CDR2 is SYGVNS. V was pared by 5 bases and J by 5 bases, with 6 bases between. This CDR3 region has 11 residues. The CDR3 coding sequence is TGTGCCAGCAGTCTAGTGGAGACCCAGTACTTC. Its translation is CASSLVETQYF.

The rearrangement joins TRBV18 to TRBJ1-2; 9 positions agree with TRBD1. CDR3 length: 14 residues. J gave up 7 bases and V 3 bases, and 6 bases lay outside the gene matches. Germline V lookup: CDR1 KGHSH, CDR2 LQKENI. The CDR3 spells CASSPSGTGSGYTF. The CDR3 nucleotides are TGTGCCAGCTCACCTTCCGGGACAGGGTCTGGCTACACCTTC.

The rearrangement joins TRBV4-2 to TRBJ1-2; TRBD1 aligns across 7 bases. The V segment lost 1 base and the J segment 4 bases; nucleotides outside the gene matches: 9. This CDR3 has 16 residues. The germline CDR1 and CDR2 sequences are LGHNA and YNFKEQ. CDR3 sequence reads: CASSQVSVGQAYGYTF. CDR3 bases: TGTGCCAGCAGCCAAGTGTCAGTTGGACAGGCCTATGGCTACACCTTC.

The chain has TRBV11-2 and TRBJ2-5; D call uncertain. Trimming pared 0 bases from V and 5 bases from J, leaving 16 bases between. The CDR3 length is 16 residues. Germline V gene sequence: CDR1 SGHAT, CDR2 FQNNGV. Here the CDR3 reads CASSLEPPGARETQYF. CDR3 in DNA: TGTGCCAGCAGCTTAGAGCCTCCAGGAGCCAGGGAGACCCAGTACTTC. Based on the CDR3 plus reference TRBV11-2 and TRBJ2-5, the full variable domain is EAGVAQSPRYKIIEKRQSVAFWCNPISGHATLYWYQQILGQGPKLLIQFQNNGVVDDSQLPKDRFSAERLKGVDSTLKIQPAKLEDSAVYLCASSLEPPGARETQYFGPGTRLLVL.

V is TRBV28 and J is TRBJ2-7; D unresolved. CDR3 length equals 12 residues. Germline CDR1 MDHEN, CDR2 SYDVKM. Deletions cut 7 bases from V and 4 bases from J, with 11 bases between. CDR3 in amino acids: CASTNYGYEQYF. The CDR3, as DNA: TGTGCCAGCACCAACTACGGGTACGAGCAGTACTTC.

The chain joins TRBV18 to TRBJ2-7; TRBD2 agrees at 12 bases. CDR1 is KGHSH and CDR2 is LQKENI in the germline V gene. The CDR3 is made up of 16 amino acids. V gave up 0 bases and J gave up 7 bases; unmatched junction bases: 7. This CDR3 is CASSPPTLAGGLEQYF. CDR3 bases: TGTGCCAGCTCACCACCGACGCTAGCGGGAGGGTTAGAGCAGTACTTC. Supplemented by reference TRBV18 and TRBJ2-7, the full variable domain reads NAGVMQNPRHLVRRRGQEARLRCSPMKGHSHVYWYRQLPEEGLKFMVYLQKENIIDESGMPKERFSAEFPKEGPSILRIQQVVRGDSAAYFCASSPPTLAGGLEQYFGPGTRLTVT.

The J gene is TRBJ2-3, the V gene TRBV28; 10 nucleotides align to TRBD2. In germline, CDR1 is MDHEN, CDR2 SYDVKM. V gave up 6 bases and J gave up 1 base; unmatched junction bases: 4. CDR3 length: 15 amino acids. The CDR3 spells CASRSGTSGTDTQYF. CDR3 sequence (DNA): TGTGCCAGCAGGTCCGGGACTAGCGGCACAGATACGCAGTATTTT.

The chain couples TRBV28 to TRBJ1-2; D remains ambiguous. Germline V lookup: CDR1 MDHEN, CDR2 SYDVKM. The CDR3 has 13 residues. Trimming pared 6 bases from V and 2 bases from J, leaving 10 bases between. CDR3 protein: CASRGSPNYGYTF. In DNA form, the CDR3 reads TGTGCCAGCAGGGGCTCTCCCAACTATGGCTACACCTTC.

The chain employs TRBV18 and TRBJ2-7; a weak D match, TRBD2 (5 bases). Trimming shortened V by 2 bases and J by 3 bases, and 14 bases separated the two germline ends. CDR3 length: 15 residues. Per germline, CDR1 KGHSH and CDR2 LQKENI. This CDR3 reads CASSPWTGSYYEQYF. In DNA, the CDR3 is TGTGCCAGCTCACCATGGACTGGCTCTTACTACGAGCAGTACTTC. Based on the CDR3 plus reference TRBV18 and TRBJ2-7, the full variable domain is NAGVMQNPRHLVRRRGQEARLRCSPMKGHSHVYWYRQLPEEGLKFMVYLQKENIIDESGMPKERFSAEFPKEGPSILRIQQVVRGDSAAYFCASSPWTGSYYEQYFGPGTRLTVT.

This rearrangement joins TRBV28 to TRBJ2-5; 10 nucleotides line up with TRBD1. V lost 5 bases and J lost 7; bases outside the gene matches: 10. CDR3 size: 15 residues. The germline V gene has CDR1 MDHEN and CDR2 SYDVKM. The CDR3 loop is CASSPPDRGLGTQYF. The CDR3 DNA reads TGTGCCAGCAGTCCCCCCGACAGGGGGCTTGGGACCCAGTACTTC.

The chain uses TRBV2 and TRBJ2-7, with D tentatively TRBD2 (5 bases). V lost 6 bases and J lost 3, with 15 bases in between. Germline V CDR1 and CDR2: SNHLY, FYNNEI. The CDR3 sequence is 14 residues long. The CDR3 loop reads CASSPDYPNYEQYF. CDR3 in DNA: TGTGCCAGCAGCCCCGACTACCCAAACTACGAGCAGTACTTC.

Points on this clone: This may stem from a read error, because a much larger clone lies one nucleotide away. The chain uses TRBV5-1 and TRBJ1-3, with a tentative D call TRBD1 (5 bases). The CDR3 covers 14 residues. The germline V gene has CDR1 SGHRS and CDR2 YFSETQ. In DNA, the CDR3 is TGCGCCGGCAGCTCCGGGACGCTTGGAAACACCATATATTTT. Residues: CAGSSGTLGNTIYF.

The table lists this clone with a count of one. The V and J genes are TRBV5-6 and TRBJ2-1; 11 bases agree with TRBD2. The ends lost 0 bases at V and 4 bases at J; junction bases unmatched: 3. Germline V lookup: CDR1 SGHDT, CDR2 YYEEEE. This CDR3 contains 16 residues. CDR3 sequence reads: CASSLELAGAYNEQFF. CDR3 DNA: TGTGCCAGCAGCTTGGAACTAGCGGGAGCGTACAATGAGCAGTTCTTC. Looking up the rest from reference TRBV5-6 and TRBJ2-1 gives the full variable domain: DAGVTQSPTHLIKTRGQQVTLRCSPKSGHDTVSWYQQALGQGPQFIFQYYEEEERQRGNFPDRFSGHQFPNYSSELNVNALLLGDSALYLCASSLELAGAYNEQFFGPGTRLTVL.

The chain has TRBV2 and TRBJ1-5; the D gene is possibly TRBD1 (5 bases). Germline assignment: CDR1 SNHLY and CDR2 FYNNEI. Trimming removed 5 bases at V and 5 bases at J, with 13 bases between. This CDR3 is 14 amino acids long. For the CDR3, the DNA is TGTGCCAGCAGTACCGACAGAAATTATCAGCCCCAGCATTTT. Translation: CASSTDRNYQPQHF. Variable domain in full (rest from reference TRBV2 and TRBJ1-5): EPEVTQTPSHQVTQMGQEVILRCVPISNHLYFYWYRQILGQKVEFLVSFYNNEISEKSEIFDDQFSVERPDGSNFTLKIRSTKLEDSAMYFCASSTDRNYQPQHFGDGTRLSIL.